This entry describes one T cell receptor beta chain. The V gene's germline CDR1 is SGDLS and CDR2 YYNGEE. V dropped 0 bases and J dropped 4; count of bases not matched to a gene: 2. This CDR3 has 15 residues. In the authors' methods: From reference gene primer amplification, estimates of nucleated cell counts were derived. Sequencing was performed with immunoSEQ multiplex PCR; in TCRdb, only in-frame clones are kept and a portion is missing. The DNA gave D and trimming, while V, J and clone size come from that table. The data show 18,000 or so clones, approximately 91% seen once. This entry comes from a study of blood T cell repertoires in COVID-19. Study-level information: Acute and convalescent COVID-19 specimens originated in the United States, Italy and Spain. T cells, B-cell-depleted T cells, or PBMCs provided the cDNA or gDNA that served as material.

J is TRBJ2-7 and V is TRBV9; 12 bases are shared with TRBD2. The specimen was peripheral blood. The source is a middle-aged man with active COVID-19. CDR3 amino acids: CASSVASGRVYEQYF. As DNA, the CDR3 is TGTGCCAGCAGCGTAGCTAGCGGGAGGGTTTACGAGCAGTACTTC.